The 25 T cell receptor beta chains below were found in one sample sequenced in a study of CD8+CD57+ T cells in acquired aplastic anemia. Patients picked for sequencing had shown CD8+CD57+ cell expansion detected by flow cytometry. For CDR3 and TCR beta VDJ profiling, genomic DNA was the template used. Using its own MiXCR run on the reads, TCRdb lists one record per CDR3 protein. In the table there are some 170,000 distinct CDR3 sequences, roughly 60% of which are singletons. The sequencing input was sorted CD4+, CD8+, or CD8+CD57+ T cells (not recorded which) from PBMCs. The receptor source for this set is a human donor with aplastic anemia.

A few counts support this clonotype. The CDR3 DNA sequence: TGCGCCAGCAGTGAGTCGCCGGGACAGGGGGCGGACACCGGGGAGCTGTTTTTT. Its protein is CASSESPGQGADTGELFF. The rearrangement joins TRBV10-1 to TRBJ2-2; 12 bases fit TRBD1. Germline CDR1 reads WNHNN; CDR2 reads SYGVQD (reference sequence). The CDR3 contains 18 residues. The V and J ends lost 0 bases and 3 bases, in that order; junction bases with no gene match: 5.

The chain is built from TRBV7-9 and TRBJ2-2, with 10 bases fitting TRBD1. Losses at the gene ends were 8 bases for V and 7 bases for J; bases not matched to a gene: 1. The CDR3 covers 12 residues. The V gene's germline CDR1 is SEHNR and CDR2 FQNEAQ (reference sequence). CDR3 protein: CASWTGGGELFF. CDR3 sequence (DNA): TGTGCCAGCTGGACAGGGGGCGGGGAGCTGTTTTTT.

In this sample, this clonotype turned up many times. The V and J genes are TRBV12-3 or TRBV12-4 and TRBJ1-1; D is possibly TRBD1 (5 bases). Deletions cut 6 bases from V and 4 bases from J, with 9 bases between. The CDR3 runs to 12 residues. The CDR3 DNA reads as TGTGCCAGCAGGGAGGGGTCCACTGAAGCTTTCTTT. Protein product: CASREGSTEAFF.

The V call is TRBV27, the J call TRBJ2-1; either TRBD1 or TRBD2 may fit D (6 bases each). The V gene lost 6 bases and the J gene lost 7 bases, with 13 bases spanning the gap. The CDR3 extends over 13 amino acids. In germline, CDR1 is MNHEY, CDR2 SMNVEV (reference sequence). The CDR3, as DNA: TGTGCCAGCAGCGAGGGGGGATGGAATGAGCAGTTCTTC. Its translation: CASSEGGWNEQFF.

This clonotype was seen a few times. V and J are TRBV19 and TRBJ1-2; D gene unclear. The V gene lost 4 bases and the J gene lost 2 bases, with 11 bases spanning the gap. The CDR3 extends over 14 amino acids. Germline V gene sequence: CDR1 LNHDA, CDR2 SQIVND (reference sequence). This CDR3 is CASSRPNSNYGYTF. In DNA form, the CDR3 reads TGTGCCAGTAGTAGGCCCAACAGCAACTATGGCTACACCTTC.

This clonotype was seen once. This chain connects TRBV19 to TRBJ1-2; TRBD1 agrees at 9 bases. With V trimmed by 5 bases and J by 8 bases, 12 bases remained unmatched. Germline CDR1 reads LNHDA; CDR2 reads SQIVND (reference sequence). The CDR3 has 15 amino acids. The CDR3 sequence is CASSQIWDRAHGYTF. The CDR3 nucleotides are TGTGCCAGTAGTCAGATCTGGGACAGGGCACACGGCTACACCTTC.

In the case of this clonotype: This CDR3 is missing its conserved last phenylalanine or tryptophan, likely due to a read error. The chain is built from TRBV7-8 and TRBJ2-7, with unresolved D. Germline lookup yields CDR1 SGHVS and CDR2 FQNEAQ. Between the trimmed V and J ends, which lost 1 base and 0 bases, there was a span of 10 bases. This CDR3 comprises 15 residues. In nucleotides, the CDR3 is TGTGCCAGCAGCTTAGTCTGGGGTCCCTCCTACGAGCAGTACCTC. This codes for CASSLVWGPSYEQYL.

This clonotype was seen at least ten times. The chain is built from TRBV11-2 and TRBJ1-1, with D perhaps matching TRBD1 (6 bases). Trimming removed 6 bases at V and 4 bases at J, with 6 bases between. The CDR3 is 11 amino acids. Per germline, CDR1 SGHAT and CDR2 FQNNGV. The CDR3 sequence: CASRQGTEAFF. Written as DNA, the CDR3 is TGTGCCAGCAGACAGGGCACTGAAGCTTTCTTT.

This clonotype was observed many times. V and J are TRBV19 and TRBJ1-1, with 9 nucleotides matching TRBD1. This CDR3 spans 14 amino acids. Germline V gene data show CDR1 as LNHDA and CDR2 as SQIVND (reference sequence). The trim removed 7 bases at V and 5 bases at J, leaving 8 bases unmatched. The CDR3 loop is CASTLGQGRTEAFF. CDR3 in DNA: TGTGCCAGTACACTAGGACAGGGGAGGACTGAAGCTTTCTTT.

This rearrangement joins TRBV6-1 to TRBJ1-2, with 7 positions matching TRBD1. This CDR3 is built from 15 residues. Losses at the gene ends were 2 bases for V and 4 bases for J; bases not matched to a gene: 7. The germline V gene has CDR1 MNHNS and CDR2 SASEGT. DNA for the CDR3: TGTGCCAGCAGTGAACGCGCTCCAGGGGGCTATGGCTACACCTTC. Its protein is CASSERAPGGYGYTF.

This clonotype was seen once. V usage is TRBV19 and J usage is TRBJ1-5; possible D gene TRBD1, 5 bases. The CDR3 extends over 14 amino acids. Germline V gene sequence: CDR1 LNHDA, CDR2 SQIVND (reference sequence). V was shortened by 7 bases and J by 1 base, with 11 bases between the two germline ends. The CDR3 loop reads CASMGPGSNQPQHF. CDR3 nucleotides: TGTGCCAGTATGGGTCCAGGGAGCAATCAGCCCCAGCATTTT.

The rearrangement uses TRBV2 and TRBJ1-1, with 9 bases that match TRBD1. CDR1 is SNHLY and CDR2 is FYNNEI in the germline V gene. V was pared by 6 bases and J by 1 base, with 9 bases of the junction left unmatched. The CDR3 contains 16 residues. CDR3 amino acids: CASSAGTGRGNTEAFF. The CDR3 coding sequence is TGTGCCAGCAGCGCCGGGACAGGGCGAGGGAACACTGAAGCTTTCTTT.

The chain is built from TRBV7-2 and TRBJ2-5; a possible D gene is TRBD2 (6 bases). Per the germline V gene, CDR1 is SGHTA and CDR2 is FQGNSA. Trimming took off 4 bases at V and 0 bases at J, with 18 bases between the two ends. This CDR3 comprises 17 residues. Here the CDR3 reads CASSSQVIAGHQETQYF. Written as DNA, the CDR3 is TGTGCCAGCAGCTCCCAAGTAATTGCGGGGCACCAAGAGACCCAGTACTTC.

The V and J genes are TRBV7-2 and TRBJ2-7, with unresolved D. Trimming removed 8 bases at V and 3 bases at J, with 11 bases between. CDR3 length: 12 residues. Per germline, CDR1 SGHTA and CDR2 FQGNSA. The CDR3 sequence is CASHGPNYEQYF. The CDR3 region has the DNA TGTGCCAGCCACGGGCCAAACTACGAGCAGTACTTC.

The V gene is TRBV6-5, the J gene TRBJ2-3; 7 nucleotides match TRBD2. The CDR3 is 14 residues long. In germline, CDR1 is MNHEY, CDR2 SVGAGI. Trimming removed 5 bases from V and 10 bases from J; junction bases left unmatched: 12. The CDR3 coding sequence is TGTGCCAGCAGTGAAGGACTAGAGGTCGGGGCGCAGTATTTT. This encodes CASSEGLEVGAQYF.

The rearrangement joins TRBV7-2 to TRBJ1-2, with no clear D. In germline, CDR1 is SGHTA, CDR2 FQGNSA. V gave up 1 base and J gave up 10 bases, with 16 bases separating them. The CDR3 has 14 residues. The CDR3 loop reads CASSLGTRIIDYTF. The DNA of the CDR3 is TGTGCCAGCAGCTTAGGAACCAGGATTATCGACTACACCTTC.

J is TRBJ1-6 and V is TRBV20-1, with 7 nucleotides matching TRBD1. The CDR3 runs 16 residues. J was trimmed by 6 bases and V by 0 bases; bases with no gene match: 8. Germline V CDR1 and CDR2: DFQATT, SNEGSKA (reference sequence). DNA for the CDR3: TGCAGTGCTAGAGATCAGGGACAGAGTTTTAATTCACCCCTCCACTTT. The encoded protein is CSARDQGQSFNSPLHF.

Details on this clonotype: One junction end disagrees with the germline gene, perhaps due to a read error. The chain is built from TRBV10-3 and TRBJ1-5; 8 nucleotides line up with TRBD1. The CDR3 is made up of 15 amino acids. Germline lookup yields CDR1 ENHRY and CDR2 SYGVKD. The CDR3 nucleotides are TGCGCCATCAGTGAGGGGGGACAGGCCTATCAGCCCCAGCATTTT. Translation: CAISEGGQAYQPQHF.

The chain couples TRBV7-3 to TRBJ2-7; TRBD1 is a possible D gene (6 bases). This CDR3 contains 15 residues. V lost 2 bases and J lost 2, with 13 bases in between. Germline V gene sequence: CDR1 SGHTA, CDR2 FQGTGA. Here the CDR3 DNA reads TGTGCCAGCAGCTTACAGCGGACAGACCCCTACGAGCAGTACTTC. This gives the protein CASSLQRTDPYEQYF.

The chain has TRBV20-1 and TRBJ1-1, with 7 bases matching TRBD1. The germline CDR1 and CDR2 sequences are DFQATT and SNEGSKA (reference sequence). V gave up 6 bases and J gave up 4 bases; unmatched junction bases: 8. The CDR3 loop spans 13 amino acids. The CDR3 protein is CSAHPDRATEAFF. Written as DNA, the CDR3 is TGCAGTGCACACCCAGACAGGGCCACTGAAGCTTTCTTT.

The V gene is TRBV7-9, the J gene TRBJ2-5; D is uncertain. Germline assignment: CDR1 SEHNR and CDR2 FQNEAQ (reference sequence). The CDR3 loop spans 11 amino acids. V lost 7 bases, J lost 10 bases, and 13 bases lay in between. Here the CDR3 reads CASTSQVGQYF. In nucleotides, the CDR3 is TGTGCCAGCACCTCCCAAGTTGGCCAGTACTTC. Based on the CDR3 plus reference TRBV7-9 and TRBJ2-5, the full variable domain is DTGVSQNPRHKITKRGQNVTFRCDPISEHNRLYWYRQTLGQGPEFLTYFQNEAQLEKSRLLSDRFSAERPKGSFSTLEIQRTEQGDSAMYLCASTSQVGQYFGPGTRLLVL.

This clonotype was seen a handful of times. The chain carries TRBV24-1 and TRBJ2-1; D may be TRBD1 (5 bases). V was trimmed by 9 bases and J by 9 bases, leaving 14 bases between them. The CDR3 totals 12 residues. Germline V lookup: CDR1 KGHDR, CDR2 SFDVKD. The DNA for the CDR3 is TGTGCCACCGCAGGGTGGGTGGGTGAGCAGTTCTTC. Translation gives CATAGWVGEQFF.

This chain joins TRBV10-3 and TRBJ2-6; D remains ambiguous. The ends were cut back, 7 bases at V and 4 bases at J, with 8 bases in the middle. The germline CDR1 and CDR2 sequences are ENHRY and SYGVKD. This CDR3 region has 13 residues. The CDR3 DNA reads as TGTGCCATCAAGGGAACCGGGGCCAACGTCCTGACTTTC. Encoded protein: CAIKGTGANVLTF.

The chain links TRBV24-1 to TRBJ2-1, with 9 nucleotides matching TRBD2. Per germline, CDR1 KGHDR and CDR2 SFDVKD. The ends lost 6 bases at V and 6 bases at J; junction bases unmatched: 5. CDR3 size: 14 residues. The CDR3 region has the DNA TGTGCCACCAGTTTAGCGGGAGTGGGCAATGAGCAGTTCTTC. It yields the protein CATSLAGVGNEQFF.

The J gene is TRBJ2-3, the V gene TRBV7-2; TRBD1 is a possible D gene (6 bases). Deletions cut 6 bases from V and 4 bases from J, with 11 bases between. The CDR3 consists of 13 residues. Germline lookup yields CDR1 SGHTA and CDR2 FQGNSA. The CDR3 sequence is CASRTSGADTQYF. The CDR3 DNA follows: TGTGCCAGCAGGACATCAGGGGCAGATACGCAGTATTTT.